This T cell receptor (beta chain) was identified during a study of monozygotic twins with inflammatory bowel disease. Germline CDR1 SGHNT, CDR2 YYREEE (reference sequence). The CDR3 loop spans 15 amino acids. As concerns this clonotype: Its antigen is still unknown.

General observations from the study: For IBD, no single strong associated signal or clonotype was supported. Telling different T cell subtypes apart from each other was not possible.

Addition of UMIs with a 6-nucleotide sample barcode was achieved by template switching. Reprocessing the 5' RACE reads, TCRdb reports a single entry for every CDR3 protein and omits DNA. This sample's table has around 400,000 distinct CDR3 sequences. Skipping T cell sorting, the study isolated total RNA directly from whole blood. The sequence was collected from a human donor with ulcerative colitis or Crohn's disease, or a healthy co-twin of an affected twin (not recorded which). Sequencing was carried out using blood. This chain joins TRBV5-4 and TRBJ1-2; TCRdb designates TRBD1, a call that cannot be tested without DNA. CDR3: CASSLSITGERGYTF.